This T cell receptor beta chain is from a study of blood T cell repertoires in COVID-19. The wider study: Samples taken during acute and convalescent COVID-19 were collected in the United States, Italy and Spain. PBMCs, B-cell-depleted T cells, or T cells were the source of the cDNA or gDNA that made up the material.

In the original analysis: For nucleated cells, counts were estimated from reference gene primer amplification. Clones were sequenced by immunoSEQ multiplex PCR, and TCRdb holds only the in-frame ones, with some missing. The D gene and trimming were derived from the DNA, and the V and J assignments and clone size from that table. The sample lists more than 95,000 clones; over 65% were seen once. This CDR3 contains 17 residues. Germline CDR1 reads SGHTA; CDR2 reads FQGNSA. The V and J ends lost 2 bases and 2 bases, in that order; junction bases with no gene match: 11. Specimen: peripheral blood. The rearrangement joins TRBV7-2 to TRBJ2-7; 8 nucleotides line up with TRBD1. The receptor's source is a man between 60 and 75 years old with acute or convalescent COVID-19. The CDR3 spells CASSLRRTGTGTYEQYV. The DNA for the CDR3 is TGTGCCAGCAGCTTAAGAAGAACCGGGACAGGAACCTACGAGCAGTACGTC.